These 16 T cell receptor beta chains originate from one sample sequenced in a study of monozygotic twins with inflammatory bowel disease. One entry per CDR3 protein, without DNA, is what TCRdb gives after re-calling the 5' RACE reads. This table holds more than 300,000 distinct CDR3 sequences. Specimen: blood. The receptors were gathered from a human donor with ulcerative colitis or Crohn's disease, or a healthy co-twin of an affected twin (not recorded which).

V usage is TRBV7-6 and J usage is TRBJ2-7; TCRdb reports TRBD1, a call that lacks DNA to check it against. From germline, CDR1 is SGHVS and CDR2 FNYEAQ. This CDR3 comprises 12 residues. The chain's CDR3 is CASSPQTGYQYF.

The rearrangement uses TRBV6-2 or TRBV6-3 and TRBJ1-1; TCRdb's D call, TRBD1, is unchecked because there is no DNA. The CDR3 is 15 amino acids. Looked up from germline, CDR1 is MNHEY and CDR2 is SVGEGT. The CDR3 is CASSPRGGRNTEAFF.

The rearrangement uses TRBV6-5 and TRBJ2-1; there is no DNA to check the TCRdb D call of TRBD1. The germline gives CDR1 MNHEY, CDR2 SVGAGI. The CDR3 consists of 15 residues. CDR3 amino acids: CASSYSGGRDNEQFF.

The V and J genes are TRBV6-2 or TRBV6-3 and TRBJ2-3; the TRBD1 assignment by TCRdb is unverifiable without DNA. Germline lookup yields CDR1 MNHEY and CDR2 SVGEGT. The CDR3 extends over 14 amino acids. This CDR3 reads CASRQQGTPDTQYF.

This chain uses TRBV3-1 with TRBJ1-6; absent DNA, TCRdb's TRBD1 call cannot be checked. This CDR3 has 19 residues. Germline CDR1 reads LGHDT; CDR2 reads YNNKEL (reference sequence). The chain's CDR3 is CASSPRTGGLSSYNSPLHF.

The genes are TRBV4-3 and TRBJ1-4. CDR3 length: 15 residues. In germline, CDR1 is LGHNA, CDR2 YSLEER. CDR3 amino acids: CASSKQGQLNEKLFF.

The V gene is TRBV20-1, the J gene TRBJ2-2; TCRdb calls TRBD1, which cannot be checked without DNA. The germline V gene encodes CDR1 DFQATT and CDR2 SNEGSKA (reference sequence). This CDR3 contains 13 residues. This CDR3 reads CSATGGNTGELFF.

The rearrangement links TRBV12-3 or TRBV12-4 to TRBJ2-5; TCRdb outputs TRBD1, but without DNA this stays unchecked. The CDR3 has 15 residues. CDR3 amino acids: CASSSQGMYQETQYF.

The chain couples TRBV4-3 to TRBJ1-2. This CDR3 is 15 amino acids long. Germline V gene lookup returns CDR1 LGHNA and CDR2 YSLEER. CDR3 loop: CASSHDRNNIYGYTF.

V and J are TRBV19 and TRBJ2-1; with no DNA, the TCRdb D assignment of TRBD1 cannot be verified. The CDR3 contains 15 residues. Germline CDR1 reads LNHDA; CDR2 reads SQIVND (reference sequence). CDR3 protein: CASSIAGAMGNEQFF. Using reference TRBV19 and TRBJ2-1 for the parts outside the CDR3, the full variable domain is DGGITQSPKYLFRKEGQNVTLSCEQNLNHDAMYWYRQDPGQGLRLIYYSQIVNDFQKGDIAEGYSVSREKKESFPLTVTSAQKNPTAFYLCASSIAGAMGNEQFFGPGTRLTVL.

The chain recombines TRBV5-1 with TRBJ1-1; TCRdb's assignment of TRBD1 cannot be checked, as there is no DNA. CDR1 and CDR2 from the germline V gene are SGHRS and YFSETQ. This CDR3 is built from 12 residues. This CDR3 reads CASSVTGVEAFF.

V and J are TRBV18 and TRBJ2-1; as DNA is missing, the TRBD1 call by TCRdb cannot be tested. Germline CDR1 and CDR2: KGHSH and LQKENI. The CDR3 totals 17 residues. CDR3 protein: CASSPANPQGSGNEQFF.

The rearrangement links TRBV27 to TRBJ2-7. Looked up from germline, CDR1 is MNHEY and CDR2 is SMNVEV (reference sequence). The CDR3 runs 15 residues. The CDR3: CASSLGYTSAYEQYF.

This chain uses TRBV11-2 with TRBJ2-5; the TCRdb D gene call, TRBD1, has no DNA to confirm it. The CDR3 contains 13 residues. CDR1 is SGHAT and CDR2 is FQNNGV in the germline V gene. This chain's CDR3 is CASTPQGEETQYF.

V gene TRBV7-2 combines with J gene TRBJ2-5. Germline CDR1 reads SGHTA; CDR2 reads FQGNSA. This CDR3 spans 13 amino acids. The CDR3 here is CASSTSRQETQYF.

The V gene is TRBV4-2, the J gene TRBJ2-5; TCRdb designates TRBD1, a call that cannot be tested without DNA. Germline V gene lookup returns CDR1 LGHNA and CDR2 YNFKEQ. This CDR3 has 15 amino acids. The CDR3 reads CASSQDLRTGVTQYF.